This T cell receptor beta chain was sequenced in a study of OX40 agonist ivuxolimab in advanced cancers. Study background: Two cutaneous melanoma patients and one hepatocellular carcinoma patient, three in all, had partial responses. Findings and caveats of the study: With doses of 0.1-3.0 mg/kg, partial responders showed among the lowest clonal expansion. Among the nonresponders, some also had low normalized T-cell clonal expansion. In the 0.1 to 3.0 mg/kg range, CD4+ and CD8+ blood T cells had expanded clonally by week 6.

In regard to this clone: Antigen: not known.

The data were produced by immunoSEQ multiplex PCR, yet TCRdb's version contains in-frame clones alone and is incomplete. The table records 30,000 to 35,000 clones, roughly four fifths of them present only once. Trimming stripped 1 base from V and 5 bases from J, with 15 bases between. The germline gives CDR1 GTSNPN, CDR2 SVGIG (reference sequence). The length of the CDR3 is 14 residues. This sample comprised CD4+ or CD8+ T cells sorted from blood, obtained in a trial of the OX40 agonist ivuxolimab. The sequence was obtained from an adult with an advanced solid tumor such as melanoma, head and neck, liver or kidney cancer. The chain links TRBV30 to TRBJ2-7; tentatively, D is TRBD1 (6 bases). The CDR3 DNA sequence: TGTGCCTGGAGTGGGGACACCACTCAACACGAGCAGTACTTC. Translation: CAWSGDTTQHEQYF.